This T cell receptor (beta chain) was found in a study of cytomegalovirus exposure and HLA in healthy donors (dated by TCRdb to 2015 to 2018). Study-level background: According to an earlier analysis of 587 of the donors, 150 million to 200 million T cells yielded some 110 million unique TCR beta sequences and 276 Gb of sequence data. An early release that covered some 630 HLA-typed donors contained about 300 gigabases of sequencing data and 65 million to 100 million unique TCR sequences. Of the approximately 370 genotyped donors, more than 75% were placed in the genetic ancestry cluster associated with self-reported Caucasian donors. The study aimed to test whether cataloging public T cell receptors could reveal signatures of past pathogen exposure. Using immunosequencing, the study profiled T cell repertoires from about 620 subjects and related those repertoires to cytomegalovirus serostatus. A separate validation cohort of roughly 130 different subjects was used in addition to the roughly 670-subject first cohort. To predict cytomegalovirus infection status, the study combined high-throughput TCR immunosequencing, statistical association of individual TCRs with disease status, and machine learning. In a later analysis, previously published TCR beta repertoires from 600 to 850 donors were re-analyzed and high-resolution HLA genotyping was added so that TCR occurrence patterns could be studied. In the later analysis, no new phenotypic data were used to find candidate immune exposures; instead, reliance was placed on TCR beta sequences and their occurrence across donors. In an earlier analysis of 587 of the donors, high-throughput TCR beta sequencing was used to judge whether each TCR beta V gene segment behaved as functional or pseudogenic. Donor age, sex, ethnicity and CMV serostatus were compiled alongside the repertoire data. In a later genetic analysis, genome-wide SNP genotypes for about 55% of the roughly 700 donors were used, and that subset was treated as a discovery cohort. Every repertoire in the discovery cohort had been generated on one and the same sequencing platform. HLA typing included class I and class II loci at four-digit resolution. Typing coverage varied by locus: 629-630 donors for A, B, C, DRB1 and DQB1; 500 to 550 for DQA1; nearly 610 for DPA1; 400 to 480 for DPB1. Four to six DR-DQ haplotypes were handled as single units for association and clustering, since linkage in the cohort was strong. Across approximately 400 genotyped donors of the cohort, an average of roughly 250,000 unique TCR beta nucleotide sequences per donor were sequenced, and approximately 17% of those sequences were non-productive.

The method behind the library was the immunoSEQ multiplex PCR assay. The multiplex PCR relied on a mix of 60 forward primers for TCR Vbeta segments and 13 reverse primers for TCR Jbeta segments. A multiplex PCR assay on genomic DNA amplified the CDR3 region of rearranged TCR beta genes. Amplified TCR beta libraries were sequenced as 87-base-pair reads on the Illumina HiSeq System. On the authors' methods: A later analysis tallied 80 million to 95 million unique TCR beta chains across the approximately 670 repertoires, and 10 million to 11 million of those chains were shared by two or more donors. To remove PCR and sequencing errors, raw reads were error-corrected and collapsed into unique sequences using a nearest-neighbor algorithm that merged closely related sequences. CDR3 sequences were aligned to IMGT reference sequences to assign V, D and J gene segments. For a sequence to be retained, at least a six-nucleotide match to both a V gene segment and a J gene segment was required. Rearrangements were called productive when the CDR3 lacked stop codons and stayed in frame with V and J; all others were non-productive. Following IMGT convention, CDR3 was defined as the stretch from the second conserved V-encoded cysteine to the conserved J-encoded phenylalanine. In an earlier analysis of around 570 of the donors, sequences lacking an unambiguous match to a single V gene segment were excluded. An earlier analysis of over 450 of the donors classified V segments as functional when productive rearrangements were above 56.7% and as segregating when the standard deviation between donors was above 5%. A statistical classification framework was built for diagnosing cytomegalovirus status from the catalog of TCR beta chain sequences. In a later analysis, V and J genes were assigned by comparing TCR nucleotide sequences against IMGT/GENE-DB human TR gene sequences. A later analysis assigned CDR3 sequences and most-parsimonious VDJ recombination scenarios with the TCRdist pipeline. In a later analysis, each TCR beta chain was defined by its CDR3 amino acid sequence together with its V-gene family, and reads lacking a unique V-gene family were excluded. To address suspected cross-contamination and a sequencing artifact, a later analysis removed several hundred highly shared, low-generation-probability nucleotide sequences. A later analysis calculated a clonal expansion index for each public chain from normalized within-repertoire ranks of inferred template counts. A later analysis computed generation probabilities with a VDJ recombination model fitted to out-of-frame rearrangements, and checked the results against IGoR. In a later analysis, hypergeometric tests were used to score TCR-TCR, TCR-HLA and TCR-CMV co-occurrence, with a repertoire-size bias correction applied to TCR pairs. In a later analysis, false discovery rates were estimated by permuting HLA or CMV assignments 20 times. In a later analysis, co-occurring TCRs were grouped with DBSCAN, and TCRdist sequence similarity was added when clustering was performed within HLA-allele-positive subsets. For co-occurrence clustering, repertoires with fewer than 30,000 or more than 120,000 public chains were excluded, along with roughly five repertoires with anomalous nucleotide sharing. The source is immuneACCESS, and TCRdb retained only in-frame sequences with V and J called. Part of the clones is not carried over; for the studies checked, unresolved V genes explain less than half of this, and the remainder is unexplained. V and J calls and clone size are given by that table; D and trimming were obtained from the DNA. The sample table records 140,000 to 150,000 clones; roughly 72% of these occur just once. Around 1.9% of the sample is held by the ten biggest clonotypes.

This clone was observed a few times. Its antigen remains undetermined. Base qualities are missing; no much larger clone stands one base away. CDR1 MGHRA and CDR2 YSYEKL were looked up in the germline V gene. Measured from the cysteine to the phenylalanine, the CDR3 is 17 residues long. Just the 51-base CDR3 DNA is kept, in frame starting at base 1. Trimming takes 0 bases off V and 0 bases off J; junction bases not matched to a gene: 4. The cohort comprised several hundred healthy bone marrow donors. At the time of sampling, all cohort members were nominally healthy, though unrecorded immune exposures were likely present. The donor tested CMV seronegative and was one of the 352 seronegative cohort members. A peripheral blood sample was provided by each donor, and peripheral blood mononuclear cells were used for TCR beta sequencing. Genomic DNA extraction from the blood cell samples was performed with the Qiagen DNeasy Blood Extraction Kit.

Summary of the overall study and its limitations: In a later genetic analysis, fewer N-insertions in productive TCRs were reported among donors in an Asian-associated ancestry cluster than the approximately 710-donor mean. This cohort had only TCR beta chains sequenced, and the lack of alpha or paired-chain data limited which features could be detected. For the cohort, immune exposure information was limited to CMV serostatus. While some public TCRs were present in many individuals, most TCR sequences turned up only very rarely across donors. According to a later analysis, parvovirus B19, influenza, CMV and Epstein-Barr virus appeared linked to several top co-occurrence clusters. Linkage disequilibrium might explain the correlated functional status among segregating V segments, but an unknown experimental factor could not be excluded. When HLA alleles, especially DR and DQ, strongly co-occurred, TCR associations were difficult to assign to individual alleles. A later analysis found that most CMV-associated TCR beta chains appeared HLA-restricted, with HLA associations seemingly driven largely by CMV exposure. In a later analysis, TCR association rates were found to vary across HLA loci, with the most associated TCRs seen for DRB1 alleles and the fewest for HLA-C alleles. An earlier analysis of around 600 of the donors showed that most TCR beta V segments appeared in productive rearrangements either about 87% or about 30% of the time, which broadly matched IMGT annotations. A further reported finding was that TCR beta sequences accurately predicted the HLA-A and HLA-B alleles for most subjects in the first cohort. The authors suggested that the approach could potentially be generalized to other disease states and immunological phenotypes. A cluster of highly shared sequence variants was judged likely to be a technical artifact of the sequencing pipeline. V-gene and J-gene trimming of TCR beta chains was associated with a missense DCLRE1C variant in a later genetic analysis, and the association was replicated in an independent cohort. The presence/absence analyses assumed that sequencing depth was roughly uniform across donors, and that assumption may not be true. In vitro tests confirmed that a few of the cytomegalovirus-associated TCR beta chains recognize cytomegalovirus antigens. A later analysis associated some 17,000 TCR beta sequences with specific HLA alleles at a false discovery rate of 0.05. In a later analysis, HLA-associated TCR beta chains were found to be more clonally expanded and to have lower generation probabilities than equally common non-associated chains. About 17 rarely observed V segments, including chromosome 9 orphons, were excluded from the earlier analysis of several hundred of the donors because counts were too low. Because the 87-base-pair reads could not distinguish some IMGT-functional V segments, including TRBV6-2 and TRBV6-3, those segments were excluded. The study listed over 150 TCR beta chains as associated with cytomegalovirus. Because some donors lacked HLA typing at each locus, the association tests relied only on the typed subset. In both the original and validation cohorts, the classifier was reported to diagnose cytomegalovirus status with high specificity and sensitivity.

This clonotype was sampled from a man aged 35 to 55 in good health and CMV-seronegative. The chain joins TRBV4-1 to TRBJ2-3; TRBD2 agrees with 9 junctional bases. Sequencing was performed on PBMCs. The sequence in DNA is TGCGCCAGCAGCCAAGATCAGCTAGCGGGGAGCACAGATACGCAGTATTTT. It is translated as CASSQDQLAGSTDTQYF.